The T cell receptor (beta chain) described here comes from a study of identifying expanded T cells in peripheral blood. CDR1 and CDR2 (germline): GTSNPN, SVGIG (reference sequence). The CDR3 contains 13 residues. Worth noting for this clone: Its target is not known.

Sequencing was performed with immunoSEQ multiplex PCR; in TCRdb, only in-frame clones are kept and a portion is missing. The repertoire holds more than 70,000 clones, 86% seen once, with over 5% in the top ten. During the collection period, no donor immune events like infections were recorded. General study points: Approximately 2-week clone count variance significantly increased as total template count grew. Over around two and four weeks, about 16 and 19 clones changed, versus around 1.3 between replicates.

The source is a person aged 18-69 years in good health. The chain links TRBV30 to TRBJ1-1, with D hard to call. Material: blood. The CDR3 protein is CAYNGQPNTEAFF. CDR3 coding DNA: TGTGCTTATAACGGGCAGCCGAACACTGAAGCTTTCTTT. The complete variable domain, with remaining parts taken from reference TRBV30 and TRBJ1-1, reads SQTIHQWPATLVQPVGSPLSLECTVEGTSNPNLYWYRQAAGRGLQLLFYSVGIGQISSEVPQNLSASRPQDRQFILSSKKLLLSDSGFYLCAYNGQPNTEAFFGQGTRLTVV.